One and the same sample provided the 31 T cell receptor beta chains below, sequenced in a study of CD8 T cells in ankylosing spondylitis. No antigen has been assigned to these receptors. Findings and caveats of the study: It appeared that ankylosing spondylitis blood was characterized by a TCR beta motif of eight highly homologous variants.

TCRdb recomputed calls from the 5' RACE reads with MiXCR, one row per CDR3 protein. The sample carries about 700,000 distinct CDR3 sequences, around 20% recorded once. The specimen sequenced was blood, either unsorted or a sorted T cell fraction (not recorded which). The receptors were gathered from a male donor with ankylosing spondylitis.

The chain carries TRBV7-8 and TRBJ2-7; D uncertain. Germline V gives CDR1 SGHVS, CDR2 FQNEAQ. The CDR3 is 14 amino acids. V shed 1 base and J shed 2 bases, with 9 bases lying between them. This CDR3 reads CASSLGYGPYEQYF. CDR3 DNA: TGTGCCAGCAGCTTAGGGTACGGACCCTACGAGCAGTACTTC.

This clonotype was seen only a few times. The chain has TRBV29-1 and TRBJ1-1; D gene ambiguous. Germline loops: CDR1 SQVTM, CDR2 ANQGSEA. The CDR3 runs to 10 residues. V shed 4 bases and J shed 11 bases, with 11 bases lying between them. The CDR3 bases are TGCAGCGTTGGAGAGGGTAAGGCTTTCTTT. Encoded protein: CSVGEGKAFF. The variable domain in full, with the rest retrieved from reference TRBV29-1 and TRBJ1-1, is SAVISQKPSRDICQRGTSLTIQCQVDSQVTMMFWYRQQPGQSLTLIATANQGSEATYESGFVIDKFPISRPNLTFSTLTVSNMSPEDSSIYLCSVGEGKAFFGQGTRLTVV.

This clonotype has more than one count but fewer than ten. This chain connects TRBV19 to TRBJ1-1; weak D call: TRBD1 (5 bases). Germline lookup yields CDR1 LNHDA and CDR2 SQIVND (reference sequence). V was pared by 11 bases and J by 5 bases, with 12 bases between. This CDR3 has 11 residues. The CDR3 spells CAAVGLTEAFF. The CDR3, as DNA: TGTGCCGCCGTGGGACTTACTGAAGCTTTCTTT.

Only a few counts were recorded for this clonotype. This sequence joins TRBV7-9 and TRBJ1-3; D not resolved. The ends were cut back, 5 bases at V and 0 bases at J, with 11 bases in the middle. This CDR3 contains 15 residues. Germline CDR1 SEHNR, CDR2 FQNEAQ (reference sequence). The chain's CDR3 is CASSSRALSGNTIYF. The CDR3 DNA reads as TGTGCCAGCAGCAGCCGGGCCCTCTCTGGAAACACCATATATTTT. The full variable domain, with the rest looked up from reference TRBV7-9 and TRBJ1-3, is DTGVSQNPRHKITKRGQNVTFRCDPISEHNRLYWYRQTLGQGPEFLTYFQNEAQLEKSRLLSDRFSAERPKGSFSTLEIQRTEQGDSAMYLCASSSRALSGNTIYFGEGSWLTVV.

J is TRBJ2-7 and V is TRBV5-5, with D unclear. V was trimmed by 4 bases and J by 3 bases, leaving 8 bases between them. The length of the CDR3 is 12 residues. Germline CDR1 SGHKS, CDR2 YYEKEE (reference sequence). CDR3 DNA: TGTGCCAGCAGCCAGAGCGACTACGAGCAGTACTTC. Amino acids: CASSQSDYEQYF.

Ten or more counts support this clonotype. V is TRBV15 and J is TRBJ1-1; D is unresolved. CDR1 LNHNV and CDR2 YYDKDF come from the germline V gene (reference sequence). The CDR3 covers 15 residues. V gave up 0 bases and J gave up 2 bases, with 10 bases separating them. The CDR3 sequence: CATSRDWSDNTEAFF. CDR3 DNA sequence: TGTGCCACCAGCAGAGATTGGAGTGATAACACTGAAGCTTTCTTT.

At least ten counts were recorded for this clonotype. The J gene is TRBJ2-7, the V gene TRBV7-9, with TRBD1 matching 7 bases. Per germline, CDR1 SEHNR and CDR2 FQNEAQ (reference sequence). After removal of 4 bases from V and 2 bases from J, the junction contained 5 bases not matched to a gene. This CDR3 contains 14 residues. In nucleotides, the CDR3 is TGTGCCAGCAGCTGGGGACAGCCCGCCTACGAGCAGTACTTC. As protein: CASSWGQPAYEQYF.

This sequence joins TRBV5-1 and TRBJ1-2, with 10 positions matching TRBD1. CDR3 size: 15 residues. Germline CDR1 SGHRS, CDR2 YFSETQ. Losses at the gene ends were 4 bases for V and 4 bases for J; bases not matched to a gene: 7. This CDR3 reads CASSQGQGIGYGYTF. In nucleotides, the CDR3 is TGCGCCAGCAGCCAGGGACAGGGGATTGGCTATGGCTACACCTTC.

Ten or more counts support this clonotype. This rearrangement joins TRBV30 to TRBJ1-2, with a possible D match to TRBD1 (5 bases). V shed 5 bases and J shed 8 bases, with 15 bases lying between them. Germline CDR1 reads GTSNPN; CDR2 reads SVGIG (reference sequence). The CDR3 covers 12 residues. The CDR3: CAWGLQAVGYTF. For the CDR3, the DNA is TGTGCCTGGGGCCTACAGGCGGTAGGCTACACCTTC.

This clonotype was counted only a few times. This sequence joins TRBV10-2 and TRBJ1-6, with D unresolved. CDR3 length: 13 residues. Looked up from germline, CDR1 is WSHSY and CDR2 is SAAADI. V lost 3 bases and J lost 10, with 10 bases in between. CDR3 sequence: CASSDQFASPLHF. In DNA form, the CDR3 reads TGCGCCAGCAGTGATCAGTTCGCCTCACCCCTCCACTTT.

This clonotype was observed a handful of times. J is TRBJ1-4 and V is TRBV24-1, with D possibly being TRBD1 (6 bases). Looked up from germline, CDR1 is KGHDR and CDR2 is SFDVKD. V gave up 0 bases and J gave up 0 bases, with 19 bases separating them. The length of the CDR3 is 20 residues. CDR3 loop: CATSDLWTDTNVATNEKLFF. The CDR3 DNA follows: TGTGCCACCAGTGATTTGTGGACAGATACCAATGTTGCAACTAATGAAAAACTGTTTTTT.

The sample holds many counts of this clonotype. The chain couples TRBV7-2 to TRBJ2-1; TRBD1 is a possible D gene (6 bases). Trimming took 2 bases from V and 5 from J, leaving 10 bases between them. CDR3 length: 14 residues. CDR1 and CDR2 (germline): SGHTA, FQGNSA. The CDR3 DNA follows: TGTGCCAGCAGCTTAAACAGGGCAAACAATGAGCAGTTCTTC. Translation gives CASSLNRANNEQFF.

This clonotype was found a few times. V usage is TRBV29-1 and J usage is TRBJ1-2, with D maybe TRBD1 (6 bases). Germline V gene lookup returns CDR1 SQVTM and CDR2 ANQGSEA. The CDR3 runs 18 residues. The V gene lost 2 bases and the J gene lost 4 bases, with 26 bases spanning the gap. The CDR3 nucleotides are TGCAGCGTTGAAATTGGGTTCGGCGGGGGCGAACTAAGCTATGGCTACACCTTC. It codes for CSVEIGFGGGELSYGYTF.

This clonotype was detected many times. The genes are TRBV12-3 or TRBV12-4 and TRBJ1-2; no reliable D call. The V end was cut by 3 bases, the J end by 5 bases, with 13 bases between. CDR3 length: 14 residues. The CDR3 spells CASSLAQLVYGYTF. The CDR3 DNA sequence: TGTGCCAGCAGTTTGGCACAGCTAGTTTATGGCTACACCTTC.

This clonotype came up a few times. The chain joins TRBV7-8 to TRBJ2-1, with D perhaps TRBD2 (5 bases). The germline V and J ends were trimmed by 9 bases and 0 bases, with 15 bases remaining between them. Germline V gene lookup returns CDR1 SGHVS and CDR2 FQNEAQ. This CDR3 has 15 residues. The CDR3 DNA reads as TGTGCCAGTAGATATCGGGGTCTCTCCTACAATGAGCAGTTCTTC. Translated, it gives CASRYRGLSYNEQFF.

The V and J genes are TRBV5-1 and TRBJ2-7; weak D call: TRBD1 (5 bases). CDR3 length: 15 residues. Germline loops: CDR1 SGHRS, CDR2 YFSETQ. Deletions cut 3 bases from V and 2 bases from J, with 15 bases between. CDR3 sequence reads: CASSWSMGLAYEQYF. DNA for the CDR3: TGCGCCAGCAGCTGGAGCATGGGGCTCGCCTACGAGCAGTACTTC.

This chain connects TRBV7-6 to TRBJ2-1; D not resolved. V was trimmed by 2 bases and J by 10 bases, leaving 15 bases between them. The CDR3 runs to 14 residues. Germline CDR1 reads SGHVS; CDR2 reads FNYEAQ. The CDR3 protein is CASSLTPTPNEQFF. The CDR3, as DNA: TGTGCCAGCAGCTTAACCCCCACACCGAACGAGCAGTTCTTC. Full variable domain (missing parts from reference TRBV7-6 and TRBJ2-1): GAGVSQSPRYKVTKRGQDVALRCDPISGHVSLYWYRQALGQGPEFLTYFNYEAQQDKSGLPNDRFSAERPEGSISTLTIQRTEQRDSAMYRCASSLTPTPNEQFFGPGTRLTVL.

A few counts support this clonotype. V and J are TRBV20-1 and TRBJ2-3; D is uncertain. Germline CDR1 reads DFQATT; CDR2 reads SNEGSKA (reference sequence). Trimming stripped 2 bases from V and 0 bases from J, with 12 bases between. There are 15 residues in the CDR3. CDR3 in DNA: TGCAGTGCTAGACCCTCGCAACCTAGCACAGATACGCAGTATTTT. This codes for CSARPSQPSTDTQYF.

The chain has TRBV18 and TRBJ1-6, with 7 nucleotides matching TRBD1. Germline-derived CDR1 and CDR2 are KGHSH and LQKENI. CDR3 length equals 15 residues. V lost 3 bases and J lost 5; bases outside the gene matches: 4. The CDR3: CASSPTGTDNSPLHF. CDR3 in DNA: TGTGCCAGCTCACCCACCGGGACAGATAATTCACCCCTCCACTTT.

The V and J genes are TRBV7-9 and TRBJ2-7; TRBD2 matches at 15 bases. The trim removed 6 bases at V and 2 bases at J, leaving 5 bases unmatched. Germline-derived CDR1 and CDR2 are SEHNR and FQNEAQ (reference sequence). The CDR3 spans 16 residues. The CDR3 coding sequence is TGTGCCAGCAGTTCCGGACTAGCGGGAGGGACCTACGAGCAGTACTTC. Residues: CASSSGLAGGTYEQYF.

This clonotype was detected only a few times. The gene calls are TRBV10-3 and TRBJ2-1; D is uncertain. The CDR3 has 11 residues. The germline CDR1 and CDR2 sequences are ENHRY and SYGVKD. Trimming shortened V by 3 bases and J by 9 bases, and 6 bases separated the two germline ends. CDR3 protein: CAISELGEQFF. CDR3 nucleotides: TGTGCCATCAGTGAACTCGGTGAGCAGTTCTTC.

The V gene is TRBV27, the J gene TRBJ2-2; 8 bases fit TRBD1. The CDR3 covers 17 residues. Germline trimming cut 5 bases from V and 0 bases from J; bases unmatched to any gene: 8. Germline CDR1 MNHEY, CDR2 SMNVEV (reference sequence). The CDR3 bases are TGTGCCAGCAGTACAGGTACAGGGGGAACGAACACCGGGGAGCTGTTTTTT. As protein: CASSTGTGGTNTGELFF.

This clonotype showed up just once. This chain connects TRBV4-1 to TRBJ1-6; 8 nucleotides align to TRBD1. The junction had 6 bases not matched to a gene; V was cut back by 2 bases and J by 3 bases. The CDR3 contains 17 residues. Germline loops: CDR1 MGHRA, CDR2 YSYEKL. The CDR3 DNA is TGCGCCAGCAGCCAACAAGACAGGGGTATCTATAATTCACCCCTCCACTTT. The encoded protein is CASSQQDRGIYNSPLHF.

This clonotype came up a few times. The chain joins TRBV20-1 to TRBJ2-3, with 9 bases lining up with TRBD2. The V and J ends lost 5 bases and 11 bases, in that order; junction bases with no gene match: 11. Looked up from germline, CDR1 is DFQATT and CDR2 is SNEGSKA (reference sequence). The CDR3 has 13 residues. The CDR3 coding sequence is TGCAGTGCTCGGTCTAGCGGGACCCGAGGGCAGTATTTT. Encoded protein: CSARSSGTRGQYF.

J is TRBJ2-5 and V is TRBV28, with unresolved D. The germline gives CDR1 MDHEN, CDR2 SYDVKM. Deletions cut 6 bases from V and 7 bases from J, with 24 bases between. This CDR3 region has 16 residues. The CDR3 DNA reads TGTGCCAGCAGCTCTGCGTCCTCCAGGAGCCCGGGGACCCAGTACTTC. Translating it yields CASSSASSRSPGTQYF.

The V and J genes are TRBV27 and TRBJ2-4; D may be TRBD1 (8 bases). Germline loops: CDR1 MNHEY, CDR2 SMNVEV (reference sequence). The CDR3 runs 22 residues. Trimming took off 0 bases at V and 3 bases at J, with 30 bases between the two ends. CDR3 protein: CASSLSGGDRFSTALGKNIQYF. The CDR3, as DNA: TGTGCCAGCAGTTTATCGGGGGGGGACAGGTTCTCTACCGCTCTGGGCAAAAACATTCAGTACTTC.

This chain joins TRBV4-3 and TRBJ2-7; a weak D match, TRBD2 (6 bases). This CDR3 has 16 residues. V lost 3 bases, J lost 4 bases, and 19 bases lay in between. CDR1 LGHNA and CDR2 YSLEER come from the germline V gene. The CDR3 loop reads CASSHARDSPEYEQYF. In DNA form, the CDR3 reads TGCGCCAGCAGCCATGCCCGGGACTCCCCCGAATACGAGCAGTACTTC.

This clonotype was counted between two and nine times. The V call is TRBV13, the J call TRBJ2-7; either TRBD1 or TRBD2 may fit D (5 bases each). Trimming removed 5 bases from V and 2 bases from J, with 16 bases in between. Germline CDR1 and CDR2: PRHDT and FYEKMQ (reference sequence). The length of the CDR3 is 15 residues. The CDR3 DNA reads as TGTGCCAGCAGCCCCCGGACCGGGGCAGCCTACGAGCAGTACTTC. Translating it yields CASSPRTGAAYEQYF.

This clonotype has a handful of counts. V usage is TRBV7-9 and J usage is TRBJ2-7, with 10 bases identical to TRBD2. Germline CDR1 is SEHNR and CDR2 is FQNEAQ (reference sequence). Losses at the gene ends were 4 bases for V and 6 bases for J; bases not matched to a gene: 9. This CDR3 contains 15 residues. CDR3 sequence (DNA): TGTGCCAGCAGCTCTAGCGGGGGCCCTTCCGCCGAGCAGTACTTC. It yields the protein CASSSSGGPSAEQYF.

The chain has TRBV20-1 and TRBJ2-1, with 8 bases aligning to TRBD2. This CDR3 is built from 14 residues. Unmatched junction bases numbered 5, after V lost 4 bases and J lost 3 bases. Looked up from germline, CDR1 is DFQATT and CDR2 is SNEGSKA (reference sequence). This CDR3 is CSATRLAGYNEQFF. The CDR3 bases are TGCAGTGCTACCAGGCTAGCGGGCTACAATGAGCAGTTCTTC.

The V and J genes are TRBV3-1 and TRBJ2-7, with 8 positions matching TRBD2. V was pared by 1 base and J by 4 bases, with 9 bases of the junction left unmatched. This CDR3 comprises 16 residues. CDR1 and CDR2 from the germline V gene are LGHDT and YNNKEL (reference sequence). The CDR3 nucleotides read TGTGCCAGCAGCCAAGGGAGCGGGGGAGTCCGGTACGAGCAGTACTTC. Protein product: CASSQGSGGVRYEQYF.